Reported below is one TCR beta chain. What it recognizes is unknown. These data are taken from a study of post-analysis software for immune sequencing data. Study-wide context: The cohort encompassed relapsing-remitting, secondary progressive and progressive-relapsing multiple sclerosis disease courses. Study-level points and caveats: Diversity measured as normalized Chao1 was significantly lower in multiple sclerosis patients than in controls. Same-batch preparations were strongly co-clustered by F measure. Elevated frequency relative to controls characterized four or five TRBV segments in patients, TRBV5-6, TRBV5-1 and TRBV20-1 among them.

The CDR3 has 15 amino acids. CDR1 is SGHRS and CDR2 is YFSETQ in the germline V gene. The TCR beta cDNA libraries contained unique molecular identifiers. Each batch of about 0.95 to 11 million T cells produced roughly 500,000 cDNA molecules. TCRdb called the PCR reads again in MiXCR, with one record for every CDR3 protein. The sample has hundreds of thousands of distinct CDR3 sequences, roughly 35% seen once. The clonotype was recovered from a girl between 5 and 17 years old with multiple sclerosis. The chain joins TRBV5-1 to TRBJ2-7, with D possibly being TRBD1 or TRBD2 (5 bases each). The end of the DNA fits TRBJ2-5 better, so the J call may be wrong. Sequenced material: blood. This CDR3 reads CASSLAWGSQETQYF. CDR3 coding DNA: TGCGCCAGCAGCTTGGCTTGGGGGAGCCAAGAGACCCAGTACTTC.